The table lists the clone carrying this T cell receptor (beta chain) with many counts. Its antigen is currently unknown. The data originate from a study of T-cell reconstitution after alpha-beta-depleted transplantation in children. CDR1 and CDR2 (germline): DFQATT, SNEGSKA (reference sequence). The CDR3 contains 11 residues. Between the trimmed V and J ends, which lost 5 bases and 0 bases, there was a span of 4 bases. This sample's TCRbeta library carried unique molecular identifier barcodes. TCRdb processed the PCR reads anew with MiXCR; each CDR3 protein has one entry. The sample shows around 300,000 distinct CDR3 sequences, 10% of them seen only once. General observations from the study: The study reportedly traced alpha-beta T cells about two months after transplant to several hundred expanded graft clones. Elevated TCRbeta diversity at day 60 was traced, in some patients, to surviving recipient T cells and thymic progenitors.

The chain recombines TRBV20-1 with TRBJ1-1; D uncertain. The receptor was derived from a boy in the first two years of life with acute myeloid leukemia, due to receive a stem cell transplant. The sequences come from PBMCs, collected before TCRalphabeta/CD19-depleted stem cell transplant. CDR3 residues: CSAEVNTEAFF. CDR3 sequence (DNA): TGCAGTGCTGAGGTGAACACTGAAGCTTTCTTT.